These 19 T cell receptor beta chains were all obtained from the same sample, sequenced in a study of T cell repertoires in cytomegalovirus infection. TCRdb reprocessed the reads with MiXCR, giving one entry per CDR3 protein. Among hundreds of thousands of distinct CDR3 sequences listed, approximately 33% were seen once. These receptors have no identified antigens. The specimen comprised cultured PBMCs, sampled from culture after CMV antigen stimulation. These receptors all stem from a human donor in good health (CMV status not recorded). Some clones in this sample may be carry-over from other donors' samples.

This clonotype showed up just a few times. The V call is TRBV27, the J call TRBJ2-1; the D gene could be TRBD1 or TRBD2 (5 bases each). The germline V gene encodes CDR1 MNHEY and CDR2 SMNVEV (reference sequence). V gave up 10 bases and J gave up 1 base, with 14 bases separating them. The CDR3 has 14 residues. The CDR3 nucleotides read TGTGCCATTAAACGGGGCTCTTCCTACAATGAGCAGTTCTTC. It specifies CAIKRGSSYNEQFF.

CDR3: CASSWGLAGVTGELFF. In nucleotides, the CDR3 is TGTGCCAGCAGTTGGGGACTAGCGGGAGTCACCGGGGAGCTGTTTTTT. The V gene is TRBV12-3 or TRBV12-4, the J gene TRBJ2-2; TRBD2 agrees at 14 bases. V lost 4 bases and J lost 4; bases outside the gene matches: 2. This CDR3 contains 16 residues.

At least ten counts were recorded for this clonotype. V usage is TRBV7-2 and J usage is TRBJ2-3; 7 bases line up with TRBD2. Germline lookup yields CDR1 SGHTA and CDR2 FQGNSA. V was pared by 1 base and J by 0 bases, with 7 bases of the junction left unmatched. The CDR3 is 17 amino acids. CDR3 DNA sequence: TGTGCCAGCAGCTTAGGAGCGGGGACCTCTAGCACAGATACGCAGTATTTT. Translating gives CASSLGAGTSSTDTQYF. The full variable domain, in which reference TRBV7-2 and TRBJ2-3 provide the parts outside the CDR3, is GAGVSQSPSNKVTEKGKDVELRCDPISGHTALYWYRQSLGQGLEFLIYFQGNSAPDKSGLPSDRFSAERTGGSVSTLTIQRTQQEDSAVYLCASSLGAGTSSTDTQYFGPGTRLTVL.

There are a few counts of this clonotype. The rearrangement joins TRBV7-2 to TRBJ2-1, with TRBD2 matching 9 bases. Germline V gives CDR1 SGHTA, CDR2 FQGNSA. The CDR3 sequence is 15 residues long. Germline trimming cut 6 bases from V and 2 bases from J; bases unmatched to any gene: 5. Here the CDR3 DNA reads TGTGCCAGCAGACCGACTAGCGGCCCCTACAATGAGCAGTTCTTC. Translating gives CASRPTSGPYNEQFF.

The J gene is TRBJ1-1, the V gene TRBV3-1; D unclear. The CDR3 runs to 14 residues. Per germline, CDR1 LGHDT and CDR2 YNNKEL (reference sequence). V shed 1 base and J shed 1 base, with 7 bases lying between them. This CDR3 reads CASSQVTSNTEAFF. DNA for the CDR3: TGTGCCAGCAGCCAAGTTACCTCGAACACTGAAGCTTTCTTT.

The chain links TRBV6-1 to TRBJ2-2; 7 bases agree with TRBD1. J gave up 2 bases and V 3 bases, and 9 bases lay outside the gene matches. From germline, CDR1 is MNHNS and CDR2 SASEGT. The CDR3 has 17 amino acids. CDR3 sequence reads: CASSDLSGTENTGELFF. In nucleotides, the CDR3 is TGTGCCAGCAGTGACCTCTCCGGGACAGAAAACACCGGGGAGCTGTTTTTT.

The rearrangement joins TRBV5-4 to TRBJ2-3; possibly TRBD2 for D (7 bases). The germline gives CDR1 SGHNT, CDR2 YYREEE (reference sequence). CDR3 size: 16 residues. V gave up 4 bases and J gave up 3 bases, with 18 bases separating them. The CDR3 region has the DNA TGTGCCAGCAGCCCAGGGGCGGGGGAATCTACAGATACGCAGTATTTT. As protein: CASSPGAGESTDTQYF. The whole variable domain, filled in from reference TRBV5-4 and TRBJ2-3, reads ETGVTQSPTHLIKTRGQQVTLRCSSQSGHNTVSWYQQALGQGPQFIFQYYREEENGRGNFPPRFSGLQFPNYSSELNVNALELDDSALYLCASSPGAGESTDTQYFGPGTRLTVL.

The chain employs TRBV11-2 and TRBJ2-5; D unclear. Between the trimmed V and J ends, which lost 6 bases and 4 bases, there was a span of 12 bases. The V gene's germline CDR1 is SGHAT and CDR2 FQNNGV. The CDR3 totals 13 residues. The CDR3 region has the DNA TGTGCCAGCAGTCCTGTACGCGGAGAGACCCAGTACTTC. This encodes CASSPVRGETQYF.

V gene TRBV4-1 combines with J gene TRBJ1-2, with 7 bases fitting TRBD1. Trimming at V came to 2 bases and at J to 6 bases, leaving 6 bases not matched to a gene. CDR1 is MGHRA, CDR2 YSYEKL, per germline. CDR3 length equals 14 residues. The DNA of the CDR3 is TGCGCCAGCAGCCAATGGGCAGGGGGGGATGGCTACACCTTC. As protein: CASSQWAGGDGYTF.

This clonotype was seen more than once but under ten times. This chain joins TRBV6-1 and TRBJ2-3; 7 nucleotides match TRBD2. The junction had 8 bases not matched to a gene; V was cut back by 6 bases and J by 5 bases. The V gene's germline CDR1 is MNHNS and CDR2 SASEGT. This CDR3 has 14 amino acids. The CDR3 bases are TGTGCCAGCAGCGCGGCGGGAGTTGTAGATACGCAGTATTTT. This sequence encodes CASSAAGVVDTQYF.

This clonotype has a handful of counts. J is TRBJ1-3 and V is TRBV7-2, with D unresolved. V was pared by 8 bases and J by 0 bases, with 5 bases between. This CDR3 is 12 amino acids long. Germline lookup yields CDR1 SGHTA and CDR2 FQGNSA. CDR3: CASANSGNTIYF. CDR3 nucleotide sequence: TGTGCCAGCGCCAACTCTGGAAACACCATATATTTT. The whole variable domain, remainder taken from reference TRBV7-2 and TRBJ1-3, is GAGVSQSPSNKVTEKGKDVELRCDPISGHTALYWYRQSLGQGLEFLIYFQGNSAPDKSGLPSDRFSAERTGGSVSTLTIQRTQQEDSAVYLCASANSGNTIYFGEGSWLTVV.

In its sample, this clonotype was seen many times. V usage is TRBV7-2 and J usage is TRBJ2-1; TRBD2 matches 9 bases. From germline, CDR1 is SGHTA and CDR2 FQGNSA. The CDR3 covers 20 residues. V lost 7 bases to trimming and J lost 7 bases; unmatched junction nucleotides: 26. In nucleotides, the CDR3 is TGTGCCAGCACCCCTCACAATTCCTATAGCGGCGGGAGGGCCTTGAATGAGCAGTTCTTC. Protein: CASTPHNSYSGGRALNEQFF.

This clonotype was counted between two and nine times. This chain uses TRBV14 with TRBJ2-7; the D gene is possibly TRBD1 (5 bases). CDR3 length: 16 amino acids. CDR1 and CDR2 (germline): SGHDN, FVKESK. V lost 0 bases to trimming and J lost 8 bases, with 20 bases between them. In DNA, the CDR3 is TGTGCCAGCAGCCAAGACCCCGCGCAGGGTGGTGGACAGCAGTACTTC. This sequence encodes CASSQDPAQGGGQQYF. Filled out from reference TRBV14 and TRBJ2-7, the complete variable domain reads EAGVTQFPSHSVIEKGQTVTLRCDPISGHDNLYWYRRVMGKEIKFLLHFVKESKQDESGMPNNRFLAERTGGTYSTLKVQPAELEDSGVYFCASSQDPAQGGGQQYFGPGTRLTVT.

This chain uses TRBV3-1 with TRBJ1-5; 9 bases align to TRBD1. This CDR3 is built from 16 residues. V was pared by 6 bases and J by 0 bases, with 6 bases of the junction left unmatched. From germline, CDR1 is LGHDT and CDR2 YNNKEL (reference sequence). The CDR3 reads CASSGQGSYSNQPQHF. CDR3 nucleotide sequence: TGTGCCAGCAGTGGACAGGGGAGTTATAGCAATCAGCCCCAGCATTTT. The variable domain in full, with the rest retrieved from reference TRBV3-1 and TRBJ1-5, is DTAVSQTPKYLVTQMGNDKSIKCEQNLGHDTMYWYKQDSKKFLKIMFSYNNKELIINETVPNRFSPKSPDKAHLNLHINSLELGDSAVYFCASSGQGSYSNQPQHFGDGTRLSIL.

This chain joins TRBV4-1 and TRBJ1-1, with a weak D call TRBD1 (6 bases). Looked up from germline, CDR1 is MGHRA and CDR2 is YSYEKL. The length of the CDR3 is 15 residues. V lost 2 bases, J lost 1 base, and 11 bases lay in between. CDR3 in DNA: TGCGCCAGCAGCCAATGGGACACCGGGAACACTGAAGCTTTCTTT. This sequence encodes CASSQWDTGNTEAFF.

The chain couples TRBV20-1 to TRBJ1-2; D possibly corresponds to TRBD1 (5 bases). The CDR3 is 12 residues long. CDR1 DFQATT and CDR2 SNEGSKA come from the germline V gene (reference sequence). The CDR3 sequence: CSGRRGIYGYTF. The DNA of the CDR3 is TGCAGCGGCCGGAGGGGTATCTATGGCTACACCTTC.

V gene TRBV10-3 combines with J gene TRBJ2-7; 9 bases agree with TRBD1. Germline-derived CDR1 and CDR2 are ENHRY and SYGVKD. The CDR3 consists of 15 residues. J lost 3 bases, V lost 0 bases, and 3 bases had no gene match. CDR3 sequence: CAISESADRGYEQYF. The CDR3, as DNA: TGTGCCATCAGTGAGTCAGCGGACAGGGGCTACGAGCAGTACTTC.

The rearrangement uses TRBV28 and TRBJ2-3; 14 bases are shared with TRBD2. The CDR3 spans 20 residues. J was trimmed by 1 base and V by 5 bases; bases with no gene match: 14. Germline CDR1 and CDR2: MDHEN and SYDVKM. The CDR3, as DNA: TGTGCCAGCAGTCCATGGACTAGCGGGAGGAAGGGGGGTGGCACAGATACGCAGTATTTT. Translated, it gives CASSPWTSGRKGGGTDTQYF. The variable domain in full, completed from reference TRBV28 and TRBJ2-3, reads DVKVTQSSRYLVKRTGEKVFLECVQDMDHENMFWYRQDPGLGLRLIYFSYDVKMKEKGDIPEGYSVSREKKERFSLILESASTNQTSMYLCASSPWTSGRKGGGTDTQYFGPGTRLTVL.

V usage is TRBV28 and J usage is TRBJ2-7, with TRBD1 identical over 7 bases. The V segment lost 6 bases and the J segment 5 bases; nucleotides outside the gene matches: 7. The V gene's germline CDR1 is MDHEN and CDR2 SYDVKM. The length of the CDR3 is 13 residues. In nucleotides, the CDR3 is TGTGCCAGCAGATCGACAGGGTTCAACGAGCAGTACTTC. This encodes CASRSTGFNEQYF.